This T cell receptor (beta chain) appears in the sequencing data of a study of blood T cell repertoires in COVID-19. As for the study in general: Whether acute or convalescent, the COVID-19 samples came from the United States, Italy and Spain. Nucleic acid was either cDNA or gDNA, and it came from T cells, B-cell-depleted T cells, or PBMCs.

How the authors handled the data: Amplification of reference gene primers was used by the study to estimate nucleated cell counts. Sequenced by immunoSEQ multiplex PCR; TCRdb stores in-frame clones only, minus some. V, J and clone size are taken as reported in that table, and D and trimming were inferred from the DNA itself. The table includes about 170,000 clones, 65% to 85% detected once. This clone has a handful of counts. The CDR3 is 14 residues long. Germline V lookup: CDR1 SEHNR, CDR2 FQNEAQ (reference sequence). V was trimmed by 5 bases and J by 3 bases, leaving 12 bases between them. This receptor was obtained from a woman older than 75 with active or convalescent COVID-19. V usage is TRBV7-9 and J usage is TRBJ2-3, with D possibly being TRBD1 (5 bases). The sample taken for sequencing was peripheral blood. The CDR3 DNA follows: TGTGCCAGCAGCAAAAGGGGTCTGACAGATACGCAGTATTTT. Protein sequence: CASSKRGLTDTQYF.